This T cell receptor (beta chain) is drawn from a study of regulatory T cells in long-lasting Graves disease. The trim removed 0 bases at V and 2 bases at J, leaving 3 bases unmatched. Germline V lookup: CDR1 MNHEY, CDR2 SVGEGT. The CDR3 is 17 residues long. Time point of the sample: newly diagnosed GD, antithyroid drugs for less than 3 months. With RNA extracted from PBMCs as input, the TCR library was made. There are many counts of this clonotype. In building TCR beta libraries, iRepertoire HTBI primers were used together with Arm-PCR of CDR3 regions. MiXCR was run by TCRdb on the multiplex PCR reads, yielding one entry per CDR3 protein. The sample contains some 250,000 distinct CDR3 sequences, about 18% of which appear only once. The same data also went into a second study, on T cells in Graves' hyperthyroidism and ophthalmopathy.

The rearrangement joins TRBV6-2 or TRBV6-3 to TRBJ1-5; 11 nucleotides line up with TRBD1. The sequence came from a woman in her 30s with Graves disease. The input for sequencing was peripheral blood mononuclear cells (PBMCs), taken at new diagnosis, from a patient treated with antithyroid drugs. The CDR3 region is CASSYSGTGGGNQPQHF. In nucleotides, the CDR3 is TGTGCCAGCAGTTACTCAGGGACAGGGGGAGGCAATCAGCCCCAGCATTTT.